This is a list of T cell receptor beta chains from one sample in a study of T cell repertoires in cytomegalovirus infection. These TCRs are of unknown antigen specificity. TCRdb processed the reads anew with MiXCR; each CDR3 protein has one entry. The profile shows 550,000 to 850,000 distinct CDR3 sequences, roughly a third of them singletons. The sequencing here drew on cultured PBMCs, taken from culture after CMV antigen stimulation. The receptor source for this set is a human donor in good health (CMV status not recorded). Some clones in this sample may be carry-over from other donors' samples. Both conserved end residues are part of each CDR3. D genes are given only for firm matches. Where a row states a size, it is once, few, many or the class of an expanded clone; other rows omit it.

>TRBJ2-1|.|TRBV18|16|TRBD1
TGTGCCAGCTCTCCACAGGGGGCTAGCGGCTACAATGAGCAGTTCTTC
CASSPQGASGYNEQFF
>TRBJ2-2|few|TRBV12-3/TRBV12-4|14|.
TGTGCCAGCAAAGAGGGAGGGAACACCGGGGAGCTGTTTTTT
CASKEGGNTGELFF
>TRBJ1-5|.|TRBV7-6|12|.
TGTGCCAGCAGCTCCAAGGCTCAGCCCCAGCATTTT
CASSSKAQPQHF
>TRBJ2-3|few|TRBV7-8|15|TRBD2
TGTGCCAGCAGCCCCCGGACTAGCTGGGCAGATACGCAGTATTTT
CASSPRTSWADTQYF
>TRBJ2-7|.|TRBV29-1|13|.
TGCAGCGCCCAGGGCGGACAGAGGTACGAGCAGTACTTC
CSAQGGQRYEQYF
>TRBJ1-2|.|TRBV7-2|14|.
TGTGCCAGCAGCCCGGGGGGGGTTGACTATGGCTACACCTTC
CASSPGGVDYGYTF
>TRBJ2-1|few|TRBV7-2|18|TRBD2
TGTGCCAGCAGCTCTTTTAGAACTAGCGGGGGCCCCGGCGTATCGCAGTTCTTC
CASSSFRTSGGPGVSQFF
>TRBJ2-2|many|TRBV7-8|16|.
TGTGCCAGCAGCTTAATTCCGGGGGACTACACCGGGGAGCTGTTTTTT
CASSLIPGDYTGELFF
>TRBJ1-3|once|TRBV7-6|13|.
TGTGCCAGCAGCCTATGGGACCGGGACACCATATATTTT
CASSLWDRDTIYF
>TRBJ2-3|.|TRBV5-4|17|.
TGTGCCAGCACCCCCGGATGGGGGGCAGGGAGTACAGATACGCAGTATTTT
CASTPGWGAGSTDTQYF
>TRBJ2-1|.|TRBV27|15|.
TGTGCCAGCAGCGCGAGGGACCGTTGGGGCAATGAGCAGTTCTTC
CASSARDRWGNEQFF
>TRBJ2-5|.|TRBV20-1|15|.
TGCAGTGCTAGAAGCGCCTCAAACACCCTAGGGACCCAGTACTTC
CSARSASNTLGTQYF
>TRBJ2-7|few|TRBV27|14|TRBD1
TGTGCCAGCAGTTTAGGGACAGAGGCCCACGGGCAGTACTTC
CASSLGTEAHGQYF
>TRBJ2-3|many|TRBV7-2|14|.
TGTGCCAGCAGCACGAGGGGGGCCACAGATACGCAGTATTTT
CASSTRGATDTQYF
>TRBJ1-5|few|TRBV28|17|TRBD1
TGTGCCAGCACCTTGGGGCAGGGGGGGCGAGGCAATCAGCCCCAGCATTTT
CASTLGQGGRGNQPQHF
>TRBJ2-2|few|TRBV7-2|14|.
TGTGCCAGCAGCTTTTCTTTGGCGACCGGGGAGCTGTTTTTT
CASSFSLATGELFF
>TRBJ2-3|few|TRBV11-2|17|.
TGTGCCAGCAGCTCGATAACACCGGGACTCAGCACAGATACGCAGTATTTT
CASSSITPGLSTDTQYF
>TRBJ2-7|many|TRBV7-6|16|TRBD2
TGTGCCAGCAGCCTCACCTTGAGTAGCGGGGGTTACGAGCAGTACTTC
CASSLTLSSGGYEQYF
>TRBJ2-6|.|TRBV7-9|16|.
TGTGCCAGCAGCTTAGAACCGGGACTTGGGGCCAACGTCCTGACTTTC
CASSLEPGLGANVLTF
>TRBJ2-3|.|TRBV12-3/TRBV12-4|13|.
TGTGCCAGCACTCGTCTGAGCACAGATACGCAGTATTTT
CASTRLSTDTQYF
>TRBJ2-7|.|TRBV6-1|14|.
TGTGCCAGCAGTGAGGGAGGGGACAAAACCGAGCAGTACTTC
CASSEGGDKTEQYF
>TRBJ2-4|.|TRBV12-3/TRBV12-4|16|.
TGTGCCAGCAGTTTAGAGGCCGCGGGGGCCAAAAACATTCAGTACTTC
CASSLEAAGAKNIQYF
>TRBJ1-4|few|TRBV7-6|12|TRBD1
TGTGCCAGCAGCCCCGGACAGGGTGTACTGTTTTTT
CASSPGQGVLFF
>TRBJ2-3|.|TRBV20-1|14|.
TGCAGTGCTAGCAGCGGAATGAGCACAGATACGCAGTATTTT
CSASSGMSTDTQYF
>TRBJ2-7|.|TRBV7-9|12|.
TGTGCCAGCAGCGGGGCACACTACGAGCAGTACTTC
CASSGAHYEQYF
>TRBJ1-1|many|TRBV7-2|14|.
TGTGCCAGCAGCCAAAGGCCTCTGAACACTGAAGCTTTCTTT
CASSQRPLNTEAFF
>TRBJ2-7|once|TRBV20-1|15|.
TGCAGTGCTAGCCCCAACTTCTACGGGAACTACGAGCAGTACTTC
CSASPNFYGNYEQYF
>TRBJ1-5|.|TRBV2|11|TRBD1
TGTGCCAGCGGCTGGGACAGCCTTAGGCATTTT
CASGWDSLRHF
>TRBJ2-3|many|TRBV7-2|13|.
TGTGCCAGCAGCTTAGTTGGGGCCGATACGCAGTATTTT
CASSLVGADTQYF
>TRBJ1-1|many|TRBV7-9|14|.
TGTGCCAGCAGCACCCGGACAGAGAACACTGAAGCTTTCTTT
CASSTRTENTEAFF
>TRBJ2-3|.|TRBV6-1|14|TRBD2
TGTGCCAGCGGTGCGGGGGGGCTCCCCGTCTCGCAGTATTTT
CASGAGGLPVSQYF